The clone carrying this T cell receptor (beta chain) was found many times. Antigen unknown. Breast cancer patients provided tissue from their axillary draining lymph nodes. TCRdb re-analysed the multiplex PCR reads in MiXCR, keeping a single row per CDR3 protein. The sample lists fewer than 150,000 distinct CDR3 sequences, about 20% occurring once. This record belongs to a study of breast tumors, draining lymph nodes, adjacent tissues. General study results and limits: Data only fit, rather than demonstrated, lymph node origin of most tumor T cells.

V gave up 8 bases and J gave up 2 bases, with 17 bases separating them. CDR3 size: 15 residues. CDR1 and CDR2 (germline): SGHRS, YFSETQ. The sequence derives from a female donor with breast cancer. Some clones in this sample may be carry-over from other donors' samples. The chain carries TRBV5-1 and TRBJ2-1; D is perhaps TRBD1 (5 bases). What was sequenced was axillary lymph node tissue. CDR3 sequence: CASTRDYSAYNEQFF. The CDR3 coding sequence is TGCGCCAGTACCAGGGATTATTCCGCCTACAATGAGCAGTTCTTC. Looking up the rest from reference TRBV5-1 and TRBJ2-1 gives the full variable domain: KAGVTQTPRYLIKTRGQQVTLSCSPISGHRSVSWYQQTPGQGLQFLFEYFSETQRNKGNFPGRFSGRQFSNSRSEMNVSTLELGDSALYLCASTRDYSAYNEQFFGPGTRLTVL.